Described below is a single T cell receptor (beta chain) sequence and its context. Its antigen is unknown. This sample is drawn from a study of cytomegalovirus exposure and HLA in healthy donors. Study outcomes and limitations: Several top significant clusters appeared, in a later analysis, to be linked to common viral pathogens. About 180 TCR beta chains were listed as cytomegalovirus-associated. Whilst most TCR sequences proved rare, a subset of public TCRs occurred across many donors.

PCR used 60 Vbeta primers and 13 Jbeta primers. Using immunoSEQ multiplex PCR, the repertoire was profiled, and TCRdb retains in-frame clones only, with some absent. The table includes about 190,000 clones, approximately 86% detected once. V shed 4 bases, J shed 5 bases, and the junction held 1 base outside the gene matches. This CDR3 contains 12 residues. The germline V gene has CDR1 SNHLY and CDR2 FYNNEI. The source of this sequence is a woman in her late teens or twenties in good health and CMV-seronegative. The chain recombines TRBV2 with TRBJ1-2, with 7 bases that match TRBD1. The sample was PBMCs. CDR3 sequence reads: CASSGGQYGYTF. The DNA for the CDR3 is TGTGCCAGCAGTGGGGGACAGTATGGCTACACCTTC.